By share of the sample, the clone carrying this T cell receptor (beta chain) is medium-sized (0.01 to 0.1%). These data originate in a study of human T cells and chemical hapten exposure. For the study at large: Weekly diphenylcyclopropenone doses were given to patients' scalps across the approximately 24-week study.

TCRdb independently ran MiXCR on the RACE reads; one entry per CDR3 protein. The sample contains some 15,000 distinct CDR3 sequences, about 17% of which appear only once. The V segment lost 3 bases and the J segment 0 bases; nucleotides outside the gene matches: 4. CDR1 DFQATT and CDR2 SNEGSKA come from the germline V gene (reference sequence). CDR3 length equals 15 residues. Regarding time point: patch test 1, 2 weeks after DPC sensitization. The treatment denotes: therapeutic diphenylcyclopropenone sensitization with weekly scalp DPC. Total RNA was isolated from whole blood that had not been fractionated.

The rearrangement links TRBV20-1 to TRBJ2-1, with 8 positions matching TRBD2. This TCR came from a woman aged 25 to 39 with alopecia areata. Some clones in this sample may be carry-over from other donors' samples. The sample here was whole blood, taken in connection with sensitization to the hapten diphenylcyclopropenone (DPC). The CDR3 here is CSARTSASSYNEQFF. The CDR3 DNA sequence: TGCAGTGCTAGGACTAGCGCCAGCTCCTACAATGAGCAGTTCTTC.